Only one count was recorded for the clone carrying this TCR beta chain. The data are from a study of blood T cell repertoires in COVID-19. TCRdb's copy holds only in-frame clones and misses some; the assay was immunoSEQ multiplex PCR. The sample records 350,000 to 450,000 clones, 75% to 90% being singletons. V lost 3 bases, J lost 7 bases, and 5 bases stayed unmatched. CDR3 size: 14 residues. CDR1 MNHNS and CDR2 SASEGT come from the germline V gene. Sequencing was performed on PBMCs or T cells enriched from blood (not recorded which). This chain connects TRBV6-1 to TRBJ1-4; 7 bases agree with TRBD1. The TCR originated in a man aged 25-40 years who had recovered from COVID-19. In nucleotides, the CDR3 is TGTGCCAGCAGTGACGCGACAGGGAGTGAAAAACTGTTTTTT. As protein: CASSDATGSEKLFF.